This T cell receptor beta chain was sequenced for a study of blood T cell repertoires in COVID-19. Study background: Sites in the United States, Italy and Spain provided acute and convalescent COVID-19 samples. The analysed material was cDNA or gDNA that came from T cells, B-cell-depleted T cells, or PBMCs.

The germline CDR1 and CDR2 sequences are LGHNA and YNFKEQ. CDR3 length equals 17 residues. Trimming took off 0 bases at V and 3 bases at J, with 15 bases between the two ends. Per the original data handling: Quantification of nucleated cells was approximated via reference gene primer amplification. The assay was immunoSEQ multiplex PCR, and TCRdb's table has in-frame clones only and misses some. V, J and clone size are taken as reported in that table, and D and trimming were inferred from the DNA itself. The repertoire holds around 300,000 clones, with around four fifths as singletons. The TCR was taken from a woman in her forties or fifties with active or convalescent COVID-19. The rearrangement links TRBV4-2 to TRBJ1-3; no definite D call. Sequencing was carried out using peripheral blood. The CDR3 coding sequence is TGTGCCAGCAGCCAAGATCGGTACAGTCGGAATGGAAACACCATATATTTT. Encoded protein: CASSQDRYSRNGNTIYF.